Reported below is one T cell receptor (beta chain). CDR1 is MNHEY, CDR2 SVGAGI, per germline. Trimming took off 2 bases at V and 1 base at J, with 9 bases between the two ends. This CDR3 spans 14 amino acids. Under the authors' procedure: How many nucleated cells were present was estimated from reference gene primer amplification. Only in-frame clones appear in the TCRdb table, and some are missing; sequencing was by immunoSEQ multiplex PCR. V, J and clone size were drawn from that table, and D and trimming were deduced from the DNA. The sample holds fewer than 350,000 clones, approximately 89% seen once. The data are from a study of blood T cell repertoires in COVID-19. Study details: The cDNA or gDNA used as material had been derived from T cells, B-cell-depleted T cells, or PBMCs.

Seattle patients were enrolled during active infection and followed longitudinally. The chain couples TRBV6-5 to TRBJ2-7, with D hard to call. Sequencing was done on a sample of peripheral blood. The receptor's source is a woman between 55 and 75 years old with COVID-19, enrolled during active disease. CDR3 sequence reads: CASSYAIQSYEQYF. Written as DNA, the CDR3 is TGTGCCAGCAGTTACGCGATCCAATCCTACGAGCAGTACTTC.